What follows are 16 T cell receptor beta chains derived from one specimen sequenced in a study of blood T cell repertoires in COVID-19 (dated by TCRdb to the early 2020s). Libraries were constructed by the immunoSEQ multiplex PCR assay. TCRdb provides this immuneACCESS table in a form limited to in-frame rearrangements. Some clones are lacking; in checked studies, under half of them reflect an unresolved V gene, and why the rest are absent is not known. The table for this sample lists about 210,000 clones; roughly four fifths of them were counted only once. 7.6% of the sample goes to the ten largest clones. The specimen sequenced was peripheral blood. Receptors originate from a woman aged 50 to 60 with active or convalescent COVID-19.

V is TRBV5-1 and J is TRBJ1-2, with 9 bases lining up with TRBD1. With V trimmed by 0 bases and J by 8 bases, 8 bases remained unmatched. The germline V gene encodes CDR1 SGHRS and CDR2 YFSETQ. The CDR3 has 15 amino acids. DNA for the CDR3: TGCGCCAGCAGCTTGGCCTATAGACAGGGGGTCGGCTACACCTTC. It yields the protein CASSLAYRQGVGYTF. The whole variable domain, remainder taken from reference TRBV5-1 and TRBJ1-2, is KAGVTQTPRYLIKTRGQQVTLSCSPISGHRSVSWYQQTPGQGLQFLFEYFSETQRNKGNFPGRFSGRQFSNSRSEMNVSTLELGDSALYLCASSLAYRQGVGYTFGSGTRLTVV.

The rearrangement uses TRBV28 and TRBJ1-5, with D possibly TRBD1 on 5 matching bases. Trimming pared 4 bases from V and 4 bases from J, leaving 8 bases between. CDR3 length: 13 residues. Looked up from germline, CDR1 is MDHEN and CDR2 is SYDVKM. CDR3 sequence: CASSSRVNQPQHF. For the CDR3, the DNA is TGTGCCAGCAGTTCCAGGGTAAATCAGCCCCAGCATTTT.

The rearrangement links TRBV6-5 to TRBJ2-7, with D perhaps matching TRBD2 (5 bases). Germline values: CDR1 MNHEY, CDR2 SVGAGI. The CDR3 is made up of 13 amino acids. V was cut by 5 bases and J by 7 bases, with 15 bases left in between. The CDR3 reads CASSRSRDSEQYV. The CDR3 DNA follows: TGTGCCAGCAGTCGTTCGAGGGATTCAGAGCAGTACGTC.

The rearrangement joins TRBV11-2 to TRBJ1-5, with 7 bases aligning to TRBD1. This CDR3 comprises 15 residues. Germline V gene lookup returns CDR1 SGHAT and CDR2 FQNNGV. Trimming removed 0 bases from V and 4 bases from J; junction bases left unmatched: 3. Here the CDR3 DNA reads TGTGCCAGCAGCTTAGAAGGGACAGCTAATCAGCCCCAGCATTTT. It codes for CASSLEGTANQPQHF.

This clone occurred once. The V call is TRBV6-5, the J call TRBJ1-2; D unresolved. The CDR3 runs 13 residues. Trimming removed 4 bases at V and 8 bases at J, with 14 bases between. Germline V gene lookup returns CDR1 MNHEY and CDR2 SVGAGI. The CDR3 bases are TGTGCCAGCAGTTTGGTGGAGAAAATGGGCTACACCTTC. Translating it yields CASSLVEKMGYTF.

The chain uses TRBV7-3 and TRBJ2-3, with no clear D. The CDR3 has 13 residues. The V end was cut by 5 bases, the J end by 5 bases, with 11 bases between. Germline lookup yields CDR1 SGHTA and CDR2 FQGTGA. The CDR3 loop reads CASSAYPRDTQYF. The CDR3 DNA reads as TGTGCCAGCAGCGCCTACCCCCGAGATACGCAGTATTTT.

This chain links TRBV2 with TRBJ2-5, with 8 bases identical to TRBD2. Trimming took 8 bases from V and 5 from J; bases not matched to a gene: 10. CDR1 and CDR2 (germline): SNHLY, FYNNEI. The CDR3 totals 14 residues. The CDR3 DNA follows: TGTGCCAGCGTGAAGCGGGAGCTCTTGGAGACCCAGTACTTC. It encodes CASVKRELLETQYF.

J is TRBJ2-5 and V is TRBV24-1; 10 nucleotides match TRBD1. CDR3 size: 14 residues. Trimming cost V 4 bases and J 5 bases; bases outside gene matches: 3. CDR1 and CDR2 (germline): KGHDR, SFDVKD. The CDR3: CATSEPGQGETQYF. The CDR3 bases are TGTGCCACCAGTGAGCCGGGACAGGGGGAGACCCAGTACTTC.

J is TRBJ2-3 and V is TRBV5-1; no clear D. The germline V gene encodes CDR1 SGHRS and CDR2 YFSETQ. V was shortened by 8 bases and J by 2 bases, with 12 bases between the two germline ends. This CDR3 is 13 amino acids long. CDR3 in amino acids: CASRRIVTDTQYF. Here the CDR3 DNA reads TGCGCCAGTCGGCGGATAGTCACAGATACGCAGTATTTT.

The chain combines TRBV5-4 with TRBJ2-7; no firm D call. CDR1 is SGHNT, CDR2 YYREEE, per germline (reference sequence). V was shortened by 4 bases and J by 5 bases, with 10 bases between the two germline ends. CDR3 length equals 12 residues. The CDR3 reads CASSLDANEQYF. CDR3 nucleotide sequence: TGTGCCAGCAGCCTAGATGCGAACGAGCAGTACTTC.

This rearrangement joins TRBV6-1 to TRBJ1-5; D ambiguous. V lost 2 bases and J lost 1, with 15 bases in between. The CDR3 is 17 residues long. Germline CDR1 and CDR2: MNHNS and SASEGT. The DNA of the CDR3 is TGTGCCAGCAGTGAACCGATCTCAAGTCTAAGCAATCAGCCCCAGCATTTT. Translation: CASSEPISSLSNQPQHF.

This clone was recorded once. The V and J genes are TRBV7-9 and TRBJ2-1; 9 bases fit TRBD2. This CDR3 is built from 17 residues. The germline gives CDR1 SEHNR, CDR2 FQNEAQ (reference sequence). V was pared by 5 bases and J by 7 bases, with 15 bases of the junction left unmatched. CDR3 in amino acids: CASSRFLPASGKNEQFF. The CDR3 DNA sequence: TGTGCCAGCAGCCGTTTCCTCCCGGCTAGCGGGAAAAATGAGCAGTTCTTC.

The chain has TRBV5-4 and TRBJ2-2, with 7 positions matching TRBD2. This CDR3 is built from 15 residues. Germline values: CDR1 SGHNT, CDR2 YYREEE (reference sequence). Trimming cost V 4 bases and J 5 bases; bases outside gene matches: 8. The CDR3, as DNA: TGTGCCAGCAGCCCCTCGGGGGGAGGGACCGGGGAGCTGTTTTTT. It translates to CASSPSGGGTGELFF.

This chain uses TRBV15 with TRBJ1-2; TRBD1 agrees at 7 bases. The CDR3 is made up of 14 amino acids. V lost 3 bases and J lost 8; bases outside the gene matches: 9. Germline V gene sequence: CDR1 LNHNV, CDR2 YYDKDF (reference sequence). The CDR3 region is CATSRPQTGPGYTF. The CDR3 DNA follows: TGTGCCACCAGCAGGCCCCAGACAGGGCCGGGCTACACCTTC.

This clone was recorded only once. The V gene is TRBV18, the J gene TRBJ2-4; 15 positions match TRBD2. CDR3 size: 16 residues. With V trimmed by 3 bases and J by 8 bases, 5 bases remained unmatched. Germline V gives CDR1 KGHSH, CDR2 LQKENI. Written as DNA, the CDR3 is TGTGCCAGCTCACCCGGGACTAGCGGGGGGTTAGACATTCAGTACTTC. Its protein product is CASSPGTSGGLDIQYF.

The chain joins TRBV28 to TRBJ2-7; a weak D match, TRBD2 (5 bases). Germline CDR1 is MDHEN and CDR2 is SYDVKM. The CDR3 is made up of 14 amino acids. V lost 5 bases and J 0 bases, leaving 11 bases between the germline ends. CDR3 bases: TGTGCCAGCAGTCAAACGGGGTTCTCCTACGAGCAGTACGTC. Its translation is CASSQTGFSYEQYV.